These 7 T cell receptor beta chains share one sample of origin, sequenced in a study of blood T cell repertoires in COVID-19. Using immunoSEQ multiplex PCR, the repertoire was profiled, and TCRdb retains in-frame clones only, with some absent. The sample includes 120,000 to 150,000 clones, approximately 84% of them seen just once. The material sequenced was peripheral blood. The receptors here all came from a human donor in a cohort sampled during active COVID-19.

In this sample, this clone turned up once. This chain links TRBV2 with TRBJ2-3; no clear D gene. The CDR3 has 12 residues. The V end was cut by 5 bases, the J end by 0 bases, with 3 bases between. The germline V gene has CDR1 SNHLY and CDR2 FYNNEI. The CDR3 DNA follows: TGTGCCAGCAGTCGTAGCACAGATACGCAGTATTTT. This encodes CASSRSTDTQYF. Combining the CDR3 with reference TRBV2 and TRBJ2-3 gives the whole variable domain EPEVTQTPSHQVTQMGQEVILRCVPISNHLYFYWYRQILGQKVEFLVSFYNNEISEKSEIFDDQFSVERPDGSNFTLKIRSTKLEDSAMYFCASSRSTDTQYFGPGTRLTVL.

J is TRBJ1-4 and V is TRBV27, with TRBD1 identical over 9 bases. The ends lost 3 bases at V and 8 bases at J; junction bases unmatched: 1. Germline CDR1 is MNHEY and CDR2 is SMNVEV (reference sequence). The CDR3 length is 13 residues. The CDR3 DNA follows: TGTGCCAGCAGTTTCGGACAGGGGGAAAAACTGTTTTTT. It translates to CASSFGQGEKLFF. Looking up the rest from reference TRBV27 and TRBJ1-4 gives the full variable domain: EAQVTQNPRYLITVTGKKLTVTCSQNMNHEYMSWYRQDPGLGLRQIYYSMNVEVTDKGDVPEGYKVSRKEKRNFPLILESPSPNQTSLYFCASSFGQGEKLFFGSGTQLSVL.

This rearrangement joins TRBV19 to TRBJ1-5; D is undetermined. The germline CDR1 and CDR2 sequences are LNHDA and SQIVND (reference sequence). The V end was cut by 4 bases, the J end by 0 bases, with 7 bases between. The CDR3 has 14 residues. The CDR3 bases are TGTGCCAGTAGTACTGAGGATAGCAATCAGCCCCAGCATTTT. Translated: CASSTEDSNQPQHF.

The V and J genes are TRBV28 and TRBJ2-2, with D maybe TRBD2 (6 bases). CDR1 is MDHEN, CDR2 SYDVKM, per germline. V gave up 7 bases and J gave up 2 bases, with 23 bases separating them. The CDR3 is made up of 18 amino acids. CDR3 sequence reads: CASITYRRVEGNTGELFF. For the CDR3, the DNA is TGTGCCAGCATAACGTACAGGCGCGTGGAGGGTAACACCGGGGAGCTGTTTTTT.

The chain recombines TRBV25-1 with TRBJ2-5; 9 bases are a match to TRBD2. The CDR3 runs 16 residues. With V trimmed by 4 bases and J by 1 base, 7 bases remained unmatched. CDR1 is MGHDK, CDR2 SYGVNS, per germline. The CDR3 sequence: CASSGIAGAAQETQYF. The CDR3 DNA reads as TGTGCCAGCAGTGGAATAGCGGGGGCCGCCCAAGAGACCCAGTACTTC.

This sequence joins TRBV2 and TRBJ2-7; D call uncertain. Trimming stripped 6 bases from V and 6 bases from J, with 12 bases between. This CDR3 contains 12 residues. Germline V gene lookup returns CDR1 SNHLY and CDR2 FYNNEI. The CDR3 protein is CASRLTIFEQYF. The CDR3 coding sequence is TGTGCCAGCAGGCTGACAATCTTCGAGCAGTACTTC.

The chain couples TRBV21-1 to TRBJ1-5. TRBV21-1 is assigned pseudogene status. The CDR3 is made up of 18 amino acids. CDR3 nucleotides: TGTGCCAGCAGCAAAGGGACGTCGGAGGATAGAAGCAATCAGCCCCAGCATTTT. It codes for CASSKGTSEDRSNQPQHF.